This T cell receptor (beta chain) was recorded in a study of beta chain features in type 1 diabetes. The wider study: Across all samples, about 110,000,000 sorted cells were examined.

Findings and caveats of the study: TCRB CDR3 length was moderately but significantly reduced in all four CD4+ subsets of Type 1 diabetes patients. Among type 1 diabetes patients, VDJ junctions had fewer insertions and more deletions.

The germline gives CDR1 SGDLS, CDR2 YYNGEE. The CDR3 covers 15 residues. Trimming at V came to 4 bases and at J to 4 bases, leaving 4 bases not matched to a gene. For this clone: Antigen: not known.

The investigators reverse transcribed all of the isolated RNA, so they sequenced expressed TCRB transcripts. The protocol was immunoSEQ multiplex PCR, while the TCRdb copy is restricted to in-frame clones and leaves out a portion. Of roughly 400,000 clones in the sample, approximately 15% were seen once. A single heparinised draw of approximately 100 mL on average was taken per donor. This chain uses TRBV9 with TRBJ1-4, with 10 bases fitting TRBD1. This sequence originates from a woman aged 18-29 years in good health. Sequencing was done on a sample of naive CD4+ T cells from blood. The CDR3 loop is CASSSRTGGNEKLFF. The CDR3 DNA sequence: TGTGCCAGCAGCTCCCGGACAGGGGGTAATGAAAAACTGTTTTTT.